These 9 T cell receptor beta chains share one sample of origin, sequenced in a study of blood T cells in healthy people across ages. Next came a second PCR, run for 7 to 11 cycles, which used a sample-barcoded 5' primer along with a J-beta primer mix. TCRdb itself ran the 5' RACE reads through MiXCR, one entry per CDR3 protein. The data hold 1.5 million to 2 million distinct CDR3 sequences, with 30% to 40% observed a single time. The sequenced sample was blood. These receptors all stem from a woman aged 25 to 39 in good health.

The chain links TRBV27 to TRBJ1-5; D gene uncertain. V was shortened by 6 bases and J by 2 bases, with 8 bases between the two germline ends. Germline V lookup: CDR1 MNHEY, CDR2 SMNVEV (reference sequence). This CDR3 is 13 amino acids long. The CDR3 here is CASRMEGNQPQHF. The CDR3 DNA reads TGTGCCAGCAGGATGGAGGGCAATCAGCCCCAGCATTTT.

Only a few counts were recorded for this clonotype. CDR3 bases: TGTGCCAGCAGTGAAGCGTTACAGGCTCGGCCAGATACGCAGTATTTT. Translated, it gives CASSEALQARPDTQYF. The chain has TRBV2 and TRBJ2-3; TRBD1 might be the D (5 bases). Trimming took off 0 bases at V and 4 bases at J, with 14 bases between the two ends. The CDR3 loop spans 16 amino acids. CDR1 SNHLY and CDR2 FYNNEI come from the germline V gene.

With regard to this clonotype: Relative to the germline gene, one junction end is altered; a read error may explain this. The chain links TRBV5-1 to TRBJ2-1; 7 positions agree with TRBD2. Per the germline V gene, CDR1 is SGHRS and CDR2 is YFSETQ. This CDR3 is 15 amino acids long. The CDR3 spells CVSSLGGTVYNEQFF. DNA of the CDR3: TGCGTCAGCAGCTTGGGAGGGACTGTATACAATGAGCAGTTCTTC.

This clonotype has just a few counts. CDR3 DNA: TGTGCCAGCAGCTTAGTAGGACAGGGGAACTCCTACGAGCAGTACTTC. This encodes CASSLVGQGNSYEQYF. This rearrangement joins TRBV7-2 to TRBJ2-7, with 9 bases that match TRBD1. Germline assignment: CDR1 SGHTA and CDR2 FQGNSA. This CDR3 is built from 16 residues. The ends lost 1 base at V and 0 bases at J; junction bases unmatched: 4.

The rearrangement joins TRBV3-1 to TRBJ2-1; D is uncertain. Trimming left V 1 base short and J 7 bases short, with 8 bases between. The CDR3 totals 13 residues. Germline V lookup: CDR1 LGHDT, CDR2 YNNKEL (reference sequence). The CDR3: CASSQANGNEQFF. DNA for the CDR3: TGTGCCAGCAGCCAAGCTAACGGGAATGAGCAGTTCTTC.

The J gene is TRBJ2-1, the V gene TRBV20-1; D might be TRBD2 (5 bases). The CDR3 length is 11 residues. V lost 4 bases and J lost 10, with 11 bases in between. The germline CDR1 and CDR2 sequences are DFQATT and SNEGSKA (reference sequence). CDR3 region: CSATGVWEQFF. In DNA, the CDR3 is TGCAGTGCTACCGGGGTGTGGGAGCAGTTCTTC.

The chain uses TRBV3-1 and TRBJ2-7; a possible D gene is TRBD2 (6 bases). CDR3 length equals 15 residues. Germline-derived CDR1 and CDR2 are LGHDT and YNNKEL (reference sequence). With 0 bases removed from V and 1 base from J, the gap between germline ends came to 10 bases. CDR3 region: CASSQELAASYEQYF. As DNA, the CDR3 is TGTGCCAGCAGCCAAGAATTAGCGGCGTCCTACGAGCAGTACTTC.

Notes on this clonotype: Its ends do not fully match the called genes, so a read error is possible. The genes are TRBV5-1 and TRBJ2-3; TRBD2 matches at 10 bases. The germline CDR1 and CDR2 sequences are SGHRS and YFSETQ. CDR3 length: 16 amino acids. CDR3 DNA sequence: TGCGCCGGCAGCCTAGCGTGGACTAGCGGAACAGATACGCAGTATTTT. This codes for CAGSLAWTSGTDTQYF.

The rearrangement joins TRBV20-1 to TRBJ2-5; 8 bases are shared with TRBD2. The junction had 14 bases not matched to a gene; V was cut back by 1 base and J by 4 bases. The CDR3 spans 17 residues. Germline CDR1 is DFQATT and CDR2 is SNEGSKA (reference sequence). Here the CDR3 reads CSARAGVAGYGRETQYF. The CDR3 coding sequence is TGCAGTGCTAGAGCCGGGGTAGCGGGATACGGCCGAGAGACCCAGTACTTC.